This T cell receptor (beta chain) originates from a study of control samples from healthy donors and cancer patients. TCRdb's table, derived via immunoSEQ multiplex PCR, lists solely in-frame clones and lacks some. The sample holds roughly 88,000 clones, roughly 90% seen once. Germline CDR1 reads MNHNS; CDR2 reads SASEGT. The CDR3 consists of 15 residues. J lost 8 bases, V lost 1 base, and 8 bases had no gene match. A few counts support this clone. Material for sequencing was blood. The genes are TRBV6-1 and TRBJ1-5; 7 bases fit TRBD1. The receptor comes from a woman aged 25 to 39 in good health. For the CDR3, the DNA is TGTGCCAGCAGTGAAGTTCCAGACAGGGTGAAGCCCCAGCATTTT. It is translated as CASSEVPDRVKPQHF.